This passage covers 18 T cell receptor beta chains from one sample sequenced in a study of molecular identifiers for immune sequencing clone quantification. Each CDR3 protein is one row after TCRdb ran MiXCR on the PCR reads. This table holds about 68,000 distinct CDR3 sequences, 15% to 20% found once. The sample consisted of naive CD8+ T cells from blood, with Jurkat cell RNA spiked in. Noted subset: FACS-sorted CD8+CD4-CCR7+CD45RA+ naive T cells. The source of these receptors is a human donor in good health. Some libraries in this study had Jurkat cell RNA spiked in.

Many counts were recorded for this clonotype. The gene calls are TRBV7-3 and TRBJ2-1; D is unresolved. The CDR3 covers 15 residues. Trimming stripped 3 bases from V and 7 bases from J, with 16 bases between. Per the germline V gene, CDR1 is SGHTA and CDR2 is FQGTGA. The CDR3 is CASSFGTGPLNEQFF. The CDR3 region has the DNA TGTGCCAGCAGCTTTGGAACCGGGCCTCTGAATGAGCAGTTCTTC.

For the CDR3, the DNA is TGCAGCGTTGATTCTGGCAGGGGGGGATACGAGCAGTACTTC. The encoded protein is CSVDSGRGGYEQYF. The V gene is TRBV29-1, the J gene TRBJ2-7; D is perhaps TRBD1 or TRBD2 (7 bases each). The V end was cut by 3 bases, the J end by 4 bases, with 16 bases between. The CDR3 is 14 amino acids. Germline CDR1 is SQVTM and CDR2 is ANQGSEA.

V usage is TRBV7-9 and J usage is TRBJ2-3; the D is unclear. Germline CDR1 and CDR2: SEHNR and FQNEAQ (reference sequence). The CDR3 extends over 13 amino acids. Trimming cost V 1 base and J 5 bases, with 7 bases left between them. The CDR3 loop is CASSLEVGDTQYF. The CDR3 DNA reads as TGTGCCAGCAGCTTAGAAGTGGGAGATACGCAGTATTTT. The complete variable domain, with remaining parts taken from reference TRBV7-9 and TRBJ2-3, reads DTGVSQNPRHKITKRGQNVTFRCDPISEHNRLYWYRQTLGQGPEFLTYFQNEAQLEKSRLLSDRFSAERPKGSFSTLEIQRTEQGDSAMYLCASSLEVGDTQYFGPGTRLTVL.

This clonotype showed up just a few times. The V call is TRBV7-9, the J call TRBJ2-4, with TRBD1 identical over 8 bases. With 1 base clipped from V and 6 bases from J, the junction kept 8 bases outside the gene matches. This CDR3 spans 16 amino acids. Germline V lookup: CDR1 SEHNR, CDR2 FQNEAQ (reference sequence). CDR3 amino acids: CASSLVPGTGGNIQYF. The CDR3, as DNA: TGTGCCAGCAGCTTAGTTCCCGGGACAGGAGGAAACATTCAGTACTTC.

Points on this clonotype: Given a much more abundant clone one base away, this may be a read error. The gene calls are TRBV7-9 and TRBJ1-1, with no clear D. Germline V gives CDR1 SEHNR, CDR2 FQNEAQ (reference sequence). This CDR3 is built from 12 residues. The CDR3 region is CVSSGTVADAFF. CDR3 nucleotide sequence: TGTGTCAGCAGCGGTACAGTCGCTGACGCTTTCTTT.

There are a few counts of this clonotype. The rearrangement links TRBV5-1 to TRBJ2-7; no firm D call. Between the trimmed V and J ends, which lost 4 bases and 3 bases, there was a span of 5 bases. The germline V gene has CDR1 SGHRS and CDR2 YFSETQ. The CDR3 is 11 amino acids. CDR3 bases: TGCGCCAGCAGCGGCGACTACGAGCAGTACTTC. This sequence encodes CASSGDYEQYF.

This clonotype occurred many times. The chain has TRBV7-6 and TRBJ2-7; D ambiguous. CDR1 is SGHVS and CDR2 is FNYEAQ in the germline V gene. Between the trimmed V and J ends, which lost 3 bases and 2 bases, there was a span of 8 bases. CDR3 length: 13 residues. Written as DNA, the CDR3 is TGTGCCAGCAGCTTCAATTCTGCCTACGAGCAGTACTTC. Amino acids: CASSFNSAYEQYF.

There are many counts of this clonotype. The gene calls are TRBV19 and TRBJ2-1; weak D call: TRBD2 (5 bases). CDR1 and CDR2 (germline): LNHDA, SQIVND (reference sequence). The germline V and J ends were trimmed by 0 bases and 3 bases, with 12 bases remaining between them. This CDR3 has 16 residues. CDR3 region: CASSIDPDFGYNEQFF. The CDR3 coding sequence is TGTGCCAGTAGTATAGATCCGGACTTCGGCTACAATGAGCAGTTCTTC.

This clonotype appeared a few times. The V call is TRBV5-1, the J call TRBJ1-2, with 9 bases lining up with TRBD1. Germline V gene sequence: CDR1 SGHRS, CDR2 YFSETQ. Unmatched junction bases numbered 14, after V lost 3 bases and J lost 5 bases. The CDR3 spans 17 residues. As DNA, the CDR3 is TGCGCCAGCAGCTCCAACGCGGGGGACAGGGAACGATATGGCTACACCTTC. It yields the protein CASSSNAGDRERYGYTF.

This clonotype has more than one count but fewer than ten. The V and J genes are TRBV6-6 and TRBJ2-7, with TRBD1 identical over 7 bases. This CDR3 region has 16 residues. Losses at the gene ends were 0 bases for V and 1 base for J; bases not matched to a gene: 6. Germline loops: CDR1 MNHNY, CDR2 SVGAGI (reference sequence). DNA of the CDR3: TGTGCCAGCAGTTACTCCTTCCAGGGGGTTTCCTACGAGCAGTACTTC. Amino acid sequence: CASSYSFQGVSYEQYF.

This clonotype was counted between two and nine times. The rearrangement links TRBV6-6 to TRBJ1-1, with D perhaps TRBD1 (5 bases). The germline CDR1 and CDR2 sequences are MNHNY and SVGAGI (reference sequence). The germline V and J ends were trimmed by 7 bases and 4 bases, with 13 bases remaining between them. The CDR3 is 13 amino acids. Here the CDR3 reads CASNPRESTEAFF. The CDR3 DNA is TGTGCCAGCAACCCCAGGGAAAGCACTGAAGCTTTCTTT.

There are a few counts of this clonotype. This chain joins TRBV13 and TRBJ2-7; unclear D gene. Germline CDR1 and CDR2: PRHDT and FYEKMQ (reference sequence). V was clipped by 5 bases and J by 1 base, with 12 bases between them. The CDR3 consists of 14 residues. DNA of the CDR3: TGTGCCAGCAGCGAAAGCTGGAAGTCCTACGAGCAGTACTTC. It encodes CASSESWKSYEQYF.

This clonotype occurred many times. The CDR3 DNA is TGTGCTAGTGGTTTTCTTGCCGGGACGGACACCGGGGAGCTGTTTTTT. Amino acids: CASGFLAGTDTGELFF. The genes are TRBV12-5 and TRBJ2-2; D is possibly TRBD1 or TRBD2 (5 bases each). The CDR3 runs 16 residues. Trimming stripped 3 bases from V and 3 bases from J, with 14 bases between. Germline V gives CDR1 LGHNT, CDR2 FRNRAP.

This clonotype was seen a handful of times. The chain combines TRBV7-9 with TRBJ2-7; D may be TRBD2 (6 bases). Germline V gene lookup returns CDR1 SEHNR and CDR2 FQNEAQ (reference sequence). The CDR3 loop spans 14 amino acids. V was shortened by 5 bases and J by 2 bases, with 13 bases between the two germline ends. The CDR3 reads CASSPRGMTYEQYF. The CDR3 nucleotides read TGTGCCAGCAGCCCCCGGGGGATGACCTACGAGCAGTACTTC.

This clonotype was recorded at least ten times. The J gene is TRBJ2-7, the V gene TRBV5-5; TRBD2 matches 9 bases. The germline CDR1 and CDR2 sequences are SGHKS and YYEKEE (reference sequence). V was clipped by 4 bases and J by 3 bases; unmatched bases: 8. The CDR3 extends over 15 amino acids. The CDR3 sequence is CASSLSGRPLYEQYF. DNA of the CDR3: TGTGCCAGCAGCCTCAGCGGGAGGCCCCTCTACGAGCAGTACTTC.

This clonotype came up many times. In DNA, the CDR3 is TGCGCCAGCAGCCAGGGACCAGGGTCAAGCGACAATGAGCAGTTCTTC. Amino acids: CASSQGPGSSDNEQFF. This rearrangement joins TRBV4-3 to TRBJ2-1, with D tentatively TRBD1 or TRBD2 (5 bases each). V lost 3 bases and J lost 5, with 17 bases in between. Germline CDR1 LGHNA, CDR2 YSLEER. The CDR3 runs 16 residues.

Concerning this clonotype: A much more abundant neighbour one base away suggests this may be a read error. The chain couples TRBV19 to TRBJ1-1; unclear D gene. There are 12 residues in the CDR3. Trimming removed 10 bases at V and 5 bases at J, with 14 bases between. Germline V gene sequence: CDR1 LNHDA, CDR2 SQIVND (reference sequence). CDR3 bases: TGTGCCACCGCGGACTCAGCGACTGAAGCTTTCTTT. It codes for CATADSATEAFF.

This clonotype was found many times. The CDR3: CASSPVLLVDEDEKLFF. The CDR3 nucleotides read TGTGCCAGCAGTCCCGTTTTGCTTGTTGATGAGGATGAAAAACTGTTTTTT. The chain carries TRBV7-9 and TRBJ1-4; D remains ambiguous. CDR3 size: 17 residues. Germline CDR1 SEHNR, CDR2 FQNEAQ (reference sequence). Trimming removed 6 bases at V and 6 bases at J, with 23 bases between.